These 32 T cell receptor beta chains originate from one sample sequenced in a study of shared clonotypes between healthy human individuals. TCRdb's table, derived via immunoSEQ multiplex PCR, lists solely in-frame clones and lacks some. The sample lists about 2.4 million clones; 80% to 95% were seen once. Sequenced material: naive CD4+ T cells from PBMCs. Described subset: CD45RA+ positively selected. These receptors all stem from a young man in good health. Some clones in this sample may be carry-over from other donors' samples.

As concerns this clone: Other DNA sequences in this sample translate to the same CDR3. The chain is built from TRBV27 and TRBJ2-2; D is unclear. CDR1 and CDR2 (germline): MNHEY, SMNVEV (reference sequence). V shed 6 bases and J shed 1 base, with 6 bases lying between them. The CDR3 has 13 residues. The chain's CDR3 is CASRSQNTGELFF. CDR3 nucleotide sequence: TGTGCCAGCAGGAGTCAGAACACCGGGGAGCTGTTTTTT.

The genes are TRBV28 and TRBJ2-7; 10 bases agree with TRBD2. The CDR3 extends over 17 amino acids. Trimming cost V 6 bases and J 2 bases; bases outside gene matches: 13. Per germline, CDR1 MDHEN and CDR2 SYDVKM. CDR3 amino acids: CASRIATLAGVPYEQYF. For the CDR3, the DNA is TGTGCCAGCAGAATCGCAACCCTAGCGGGGGTTCCCTACGAGCAGTACTTC.

Comment on this clone: Other DNA sequences of this sample code for an identical CDR3. Written as DNA, the CDR3 is TGTGCCAGCAGCTTAGGACAGGGCTCGGGCTACACCTTC. Its translation: CASSLGQGSGYTF. The V call is TRBV7-9, the J call TRBJ1-2, with 7 nucleotides matching TRBD1. Germline V gene sequence: CDR1 SEHNR, CDR2 FQNEAQ (reference sequence). V was clipped by 1 base and J by 8 bases; unmatched bases: 4. The CDR3 is made up of 13 amino acids. The full variable domain, completed using reference TRBV7-9 and TRBJ1-2, is DTGVSQNPRHKITKRGQNVTFRCDPISEHNRLYWYRQTLGQGPEFLTYFQNEAQLEKSRLLSDRFSAERPKGSFSTLEIQRTEQGDSAMYLCASSLGQGSGYTFGSGTRLTVV.

The chain joins TRBV4-1 to TRBJ2-7; 11 nucleotides align to TRBD2. CDR1 is MGHRA and CDR2 is YSYEKL in the germline V gene. Germline trimming cut 1 base from V and 9 bases from J; bases unmatched to any gene: 11. CDR3 size: 16 residues. The CDR3 region has the DNA TGCGCCAGCAGCCAAGGCGGGGCTAGCGGGAGGATTTGGCAGTACTTC. Translation gives CASSQGGASGRIWQYF.

V is TRBV28 and J is TRBJ2-7, with D possibly being TRBD1 or TRBD2 (6 bases each). V dropped 9 bases and J dropped 6 bases, with 15 bases sitting between them. In germline, CDR1 is MDHEN, CDR2 SYDVKM. The CDR3 runs 12 residues. The CDR3 DNA sequence: TGTGCCAGTCAATCCGGGGGCGGCGAGCAGTACTTC. It translates to CASQSGGGEQYF.

This sequence joins TRBV2 and TRBJ2-2; 10 bases are shared with TRBD1. CDR1 SNHLY and CDR2 FYNNEI come from the germline V gene. V lost 8 bases, J lost 3 bases, and 9 bases stayed unmatched. The CDR3 totals 16 residues. The chain's CDR3 is CASVMAGQGYTGELFF. For the CDR3, the DNA is TGTGCCAGCGTAATGGCGGGACAGGGGTACACCGGGGAGCTGTTTTTT.

The gene calls are TRBV28 and TRBJ2-1; possibly TRBD1 for D (6 bases). Germline V CDR1 and CDR2: MDHEN, SYDVKM. The CDR3 is made up of 15 amino acids. Trimming took off 5 bases at V and 9 bases at J, with 20 bases between the two ends. The chain's CDR3 is CASSRPGTQVTEQFF. CDR3 in DNA: TGTGCCAGCAGTCGTCCCGGGACACAGGTCACTGAGCAGTTCTTC. The full variable domain, completed using reference TRBV28 and TRBJ2-1, is DVKVTQSSRYLVKRTGEKVFLECVQDMDHENMFWYRQDPGLGLRLIYFSYDVKMKEKGDIPEGYSVSREKKERFSLILESASTNQTSMYLCASSRPGTQVTEQFFGPGTRLTVL.

The CDR3 bases are TGCGCCAGCAGCCTCCTAATAGCTAGCCGAGAGACCCAGTACTTC. Encoded protein: CASSLLIASRETQYF. The J gene is TRBJ2-5, the V gene TRBV5-1, with TRBD2 as a possible D gene (5 bases). Germline CDR1 is SGHRS and CDR2 is YFSETQ. This CDR3 spans 15 amino acids. Trimming stripped 4 bases from V and 4 bases from J, with 17 bases between.

This sequence joins TRBV28 and TRBJ2-7, with 7 bases lining up with TRBD1. Germline CDR1 reads MDHEN; CDR2 reads SYDVKM. The CDR3 loop spans 12 amino acids. V gave up 8 bases and J gave up 3 bases; unmatched junction bases: 4. CDR3 amino acids: CASRDSFYEQYF. DNA for the CDR3: TGTGCCAGCCGGGACAGCTTCTACGAGCAGTACTTC.

In this sample, this clone turned up a few times. The V call is TRBV28, the J call TRBJ1-1, with a tentative D call TRBD1 (5 bases). Deletions cut 3 bases from V and 8 bases from J, with 13 bases between. Germline-derived CDR1 and CDR2 are MDHEN and SYDVKM. CDR3 size: 13 residues. CDR3 residues: CASSLTTELEAFF. CDR3 sequence (DNA): TGTGCCAGCAGTTTGACGACAGAGCTCGAAGCTTTCTTT.

This clone was seen a single time. This sequence joins TRBV30 and TRBJ2-2, with D unresolved. The CDR3 extends over 14 amino acids. V lost 6 bases and J 5 bases, leaving 16 bases between the germline ends. The germline gives CDR1 GTSNPN, CDR2 SVGIG (reference sequence). The CDR3 here is CACVGGLGTGELFF. Here the CDR3 DNA reads TGTGCCTGTGTCGGTGGGCTGGGGACCGGGGAGCTGTTTTTT.

This sequence joins TRBV7-2 and TRBJ1-2, with TRBD1 identical over 11 bases. The germline V gene has CDR1 SGHTA and CDR2 FQGNSA. The CDR3 consists of 17 residues. V dropped 0 bases and J dropped 8; count of bases not matched to a gene: 11. CDR3 in amino acids: CASSLAPPGTGGGGYTF. CDR3 DNA: TGTGCCAGCAGCTTAGCGCCTCCCGGGACAGGGGGTGGAGGCTACACCTTC.

The V gene is TRBV6-5, the J gene TRBJ2-7, with 8 bases aligning to TRBD2. J gave up 7 bases and V 7 bases, and 15 bases lay outside the gene matches. Germline CDR1 MNHEY, CDR2 SVGAGI. CDR3 size: 15 residues. Here the CDR3 DNA reads TGTGCCAGCACCACAGTAGCGGGAATCAGACGTGAGCAGTACTTC. It specifies CASTTVAGIRREQYF.

This chain joins TRBV11-3 and TRBJ2-2; no firm D call. Trimming took off 5 bases at V and 6 bases at J, with 13 bases between the two ends. The CDR3 has 14 amino acids. The germline CDR1 and CDR2 sequences are SGHNT and YENEEA. CDR3 DNA: TGTGCCAGCAGCCCCTATAACTCGTCCGGGGAGCTGTTTTTT. Encoded protein: CASSPYNSSGELFF.

J is TRBJ2-3 and V is TRBV7-2; perhaps TRBD2 as D (6 bases). Per germline, CDR1 SGHTA and CDR2 FQGNSA. The V end lost 4 bases, the J end lost 0 bases, and 14 bases lay between the germline ends. The CDR3 runs 16 residues. The CDR3 bases are TGTGCCAGCAGCTCACGGCGGGGTGCTAGCACAGATACGCAGTATTTT. It specifies CASSSRRGASTDTQYF.

The J gene is TRBJ2-7, the V gene TRBV10-1; 10 nucleotides agree with TRBD1. J was trimmed by 6 bases and V by 4 bases; bases with no gene match: 15. CDR1 and CDR2 from the germline V gene are WNHNN and SYGVQD (reference sequence). The CDR3 consists of 17 residues. The CDR3 loop reads CASSASQRTGGRGEQYF. The CDR3 DNA reads TGCGCCAGCAGTGCCTCACAACGGACAGGGGGACGGGGCGAGCAGTACTTC.

The chain uses TRBV9 and TRBJ1-1; D is perhaps TRBD1 (5 bases). The V gene lost 0 bases and the J gene lost 1 base, with 13 bases spanning the gap. CDR3 length: 16 residues. CDR1 and CDR2 (germline): SGDLS, YYNGEE. In nucleotides, the CDR3 is TGTGCCAGCAGCGTAGGGGTGGGACGGCGGAACACTGAAGCTTTCTTT. It yields the protein CASSVGVGRRNTEAFF.

About this clone itself: The identical CDR3 is also encoded by other nucleotide sequences in the sample. J is TRBJ1-2 and V is TRBV28; 8 positions agree with TRBD1. The junction had 10 bases not matched to a gene; V was cut back by 2 bases and J by 8 bases. CDR1 and CDR2 from the germline V gene are MDHEN and SYDVKM. This CDR3 spans 15 amino acids. CDR3 in amino acids: CASSLGTGVGSGYTF. The CDR3 nucleotides are TGTGCCAGCAGTTTAGGGACAGGAGTTGGATCGGGCTACACCTTC.

V usage is TRBV5-5 and J usage is TRBJ2-1; 15 bases match TRBD2. Germline values: CDR1 SGHKS, CDR2 YYEKEE (reference sequence). This CDR3 has 18 residues. V shed 0 bases and J 7 bases; nucleotides not matched to a gene: 8. The CDR3 DNA reads TGTGCCAGCAGCTTGGGGACGGGACTAGCGGGAGGCGGAAATGAGCAGTTCTTC. Translation: CASSLGTGLAGGGNEQFF.

The J gene is TRBJ2-3, the V gene TRBV5-1; 8 bases map to TRBD2. The CDR3 has 14 amino acids. V was pared by 5 bases and J by 4 bases, with 6 bases of the junction left unmatched. Germline V gene data show CDR1 as SGHRS and CDR2 as YFSETQ. The DNA for the CDR3 is TGCGCCAGCAGAAACGCGGGAGGCGCAGATACGCAGTATTTT. Its translation: CASRNAGGADTQYF.

The chain recombines TRBV20-1 with TRBJ1-2; D ambiguous. Trimming cost V 3 bases and J 13 bases, with 15 bases left between them. The germline gives CDR1 DFQATT, CDR2 SNEGSKA (reference sequence). The CDR3 runs 11 residues. CDR3 sequence reads: CSASQDEKCTF. Written as DNA, the CDR3 is TGCAGTGCTAGTCAGGATGAGAAATGCACCTTC.

The chain joins TRBV11-2 to TRBJ2-7; 10 nucleotides line up with TRBD2. The CDR3 runs 14 residues. Germline V CDR1 and CDR2: SGHAT, FQNNGV. V shed 1 base, J shed 5 bases, and the junction held 2 bases outside the gene matches. The CDR3 DNA reads TGTGCCAGCAGCTTAGCGGGGACTAGCGACGAGCAGTACTTC. It translates to CASSLAGTSDEQYF.

V usage is TRBV7-3 and J usage is TRBJ2-5; 9 positions agree with TRBD1. CDR1 is SGHTA, CDR2 FQGTGA, per germline. This CDR3 has 14 amino acids. J lost 5 bases, V lost 6 bases, and 7 bases had no gene match. Written as DNA, the CDR3 is TGTGCCAGCAGTAAGACAGGGGGGCCGGAGACCCAGTACTTC. Its protein product is CASSKTGGPETQYF.

The chain recombines TRBV5-1 with TRBJ2-1; the match to TRBD2 covers 10 bases. The CDR3 runs to 18 residues. The V segment lost 4 bases and the J segment 3 bases; nucleotides outside the gene matches: 13. Germline assignment: CDR1 SGHRS and CDR2 YFSETQ. Written as DNA, the CDR3 is TGCGCCAGCAGCCTCGGGCGGTTAGCGGGAGGTTTCTACAATGAGCAGTTCTTC. It is translated as CASSLGRLAGGFYNEQFF.

The V and J genes are TRBV30 and TRBJ2-6; 9 nucleotides agree with TRBD1. This CDR3 is built from 17 residues. Germline V gene lookup returns CDR1 GTSNPN and CDR2 SVGIG (reference sequence). V shed 4 bases and J 2 bases; nucleotides not matched to a gene: 9. The CDR3 region has the DNA TGTGCCTGGACCGGGACAGGGTTGGGCACTGGGGCCAACGTCCTGACTTTC. Protein sequence: CAWTGTGLGTGANVLTF.

The rearrangement links TRBV5-1 to TRBJ2-3, with D maybe TRBD1 (5 bases). The CDR3 sequence is 14 residues long. The V end lost 0 bases, the J end lost 2 bases, and 7 bases lay between the germline ends. CDR1 SGHRS and CDR2 YFSETQ come from the germline V gene. CDR3 region: CASSLEGFTDTQYF. The CDR3 DNA is TGCGCCAGCAGCTTGGAGGGGTTCACAGATACGCAGTATTTT.

The chain carries TRBV6-1 and TRBJ2-5; D gene uncertain. V gave up 8 bases and J gave up 4 bases, with 14 bases separating them. The CDR3 covers 13 residues. Germline V lookup: CDR1 MNHNS, CDR2 SASEGT. CDR3 DNA sequence: TGTGCCAGCCGCCCAAGAGTTCGAGAGACCCAGTACTTC. Translating gives CASRPRVRETQYF.

The table lists this clone with a count of one. The chain carries TRBV21-1 and TRBJ1-1. TRBV21-1 corresponds to a pseudogene. The CDR3 spans 17 residues. CDR3 loop: CASSRGGTRGVNTEAFF. CDR3 nucleotides: TGTGCCAGCAGCAGGGGCGGGACGAGGGGAGTGAACACTGAAGCTTTCTTT.

The J gene is TRBJ2-7, the V gene TRBV28; TRBD2 agrees at 8 bases. Germline CDR1 is MDHEN and CDR2 is SYDVKM. The CDR3 has 14 amino acids. With 7 bases clipped from V and 2 bases from J, the junction kept 7 bases outside the gene matches. The CDR3 nucleotides read TGTGCCAGCACGTTCGGGGGGGATGCCTACGAGCAGTACTTC. As protein: CASTFGGDAYEQYF.

The rearrangement uses TRBV28 and TRBJ2-7; 8 nucleotides line up with TRBD1. In germline, CDR1 is MDHEN, CDR2 SYDVKM. The CDR3 has 15 residues. V dropped 5 bases and J dropped 5; count of bases not matched to a gene: 11. CDR3 DNA sequence: TGTGCCAGCAGTCGACCCGGACAGGGAAGGGACGAGCAGTACTTC. Amino acids: CASSRPGQGRDEQYF.

This clone is a singleton in its sample. The V gene is TRBV9, the J gene TRBJ1-1, with D maybe TRBD1 (5 bases). The CDR3 is made up of 13 amino acids. Germline CDR1 and CDR2: SGDLS and YYNGEE. Trimming removed 2 bases from V and 4 bases from J, with 9 bases in between. The CDR3 loop reads CASSVVDSTEAFF. In DNA, the CDR3 is TGTGCCAGCAGCGTGGTAGACAGCACTGAAGCTTTCTTT.

DNA for the CDR3: TGCGCCAGCAGCTTGGTTGCGGGACTCCCACAGGGGAATGAGCAGTTCTTC. Its protein is CASSLVAGLPQGNEQFF. The chain recombines TRBV5-1 with TRBJ2-1; possibly TRBD1 for D (7 bases). CDR3 size: 17 residues. The V end was cut by 0 bases, the J end by 7 bases, with 20 bases between. From germline, CDR1 is SGHRS and CDR2 YFSETQ.